What follows is one T cell receptor beta chain and its context. Which antigen it targets is not known. Per-base quality was not reported, and no clone a single base away is much larger than it. CDR1 is given as LNHDA and CDR2 as SQIVND, both from the germline V gene (reference sequence). Trimming takes 7 bases from V and 3 bases from J, and the germline ends sit 6 bases apart. Taken from cysteine to phenylalanine, the CDR3 has 11 residues. Solely the CDR3 DNA is kept, with 33 bases framed from the first base. These data are taken from a study of OX40 agonist ivuxolimab in advanced cancers. A note on the overall study: Ivuxolimab was an agonistic, fully human IgG2 monoclonal antibody directed against OX40 (CD134), a costimulatory receptor. Intravenous ivuxolimab was administered to patients every 2 weeks at six dose levels: 0.01, 0.1, 0.3, 1.5, 3 and 10 mg/kg. Among the roughly 54 dose-escalation patients, approximately 20 had hepatocellular carcinoma, approximately 15 melanoma, 9 renal cell carcinoma and 9 head and neck cancer. A male proportion of roughly 85% and a mean age of about 60 years, ranging from 23 to 79, were recorded for the dose-escalation cohort. Patients were allowed to have had prior anti-PD-1, anti-PD-L1 or anti-CTLA-4 therapy, and around two fifths of the dose-escalation patients had been treated with checkpoint inhibitors. Three dose-escalation patients achieved partial responses, one with hepatocellular carcinoma and two with cutaneous melanoma. Peripheral TCRbeta sequencing aimed to test whether ivuxolimab altered TCR sequence diversity and caused clonal T-cell expansion. The monotherapy dose-escalation portion (N ≈ 50 patients) of the phase I ivuxolimab trial is reported in the paper.

To sequence the TCRbeta CDR3 region, genomic DNA was isolated from the sorted cells. The immunoSEQ Assay was used to sequence the TCRbeta CDR3 regions. Drawn from immuneACCESS, this table holds only the in-frame rearrangements with V and J called that TCRdb kept. Clones are partly lost; checked studies trace under half to an unresolved V gene and leave the rest unexplained. The sample has some 78,000 clones on record, 88% of them singletons. About 0.52% of the sample lies in the top ten. The trial excluded patients who had a history of autoimmune disease or were on systemic immunosuppression. In every dose cohort, peripheral blood was drawn for TCR sequencing at baseline, cycle 4 day 1, and cycle 7 day 1. Samples came from an open-label, multicenter, first-in-human phase I dose-escalation trial of ivuxolimab. Adults with locally advanced or metastatic melanoma, renal cell, hepatocellular, or head and neck squamous cell carcinoma were enrolled in the trial. Before TCR sequencing, CD4+ T cells and CD8+ T cells were sorted from peripheral blood as separate populations.

General conclusions and limits of the study: In the 0.1-3.0 mg/kg groups, partial responders were among the patients with the lowest normalized peripheral clonal expansion, particularly in CD8+ T cells. After ivuxolimab, more expanded clones were found on average in CD8+ T cells than in CD4+ T cells. Which antigens the clonally expanded peripheral T cells were specific for was not determined. At doses of 0.1 to 3.0 mg/kg, clonal expansion of both CD4+ and CD8+ blood T cells was observed from baseline to week 6. Low levels of normalized T-cell clonal expansion were also shown by some nonresponding patients.

The sequence joins TRBV19 to TRBJ1-1; no confident D gene assignment can be made. This TCR was recovered from an adult with an advanced solid tumor such as melanoma, head and neck, liver or kidney cancer. The specimen comprised CD4+ or CD8+ T cells sorted from blood, sampled in a trial of the OX40 agonist ivuxolimab. The nucleotide sequence is TGTGCCAGTAAAGCCCACACTGAAGCTTTCTTT. This codes for CASKAHTEAFF.